Following are 26 T cell receptor beta chains from one sample sequenced in a study of cytomegalovirus exposure and HLA in healthy donors. A multiplex PCR was run with 60 Vbeta primers and 13 Jbeta primers. Repertoires were generated with immunoSEQ multiplex PCR, while TCRdb's copy carries only in-frame clones and drops some. The table has about 160,000 clones, about 83% seen once. Sequenced material: PBMCs. Source of these receptors: a woman aged 25-40 years in good health and CMV-seronegative.

CDR3 coding DNA: TGCGCCAGCAGCTGGGGTAGCGGGTTAAACAATGAGCAGTTCTTC. The encoded protein is CASSWGSGLNNEQFF. The chain employs TRBV5-1 and TRBJ2-1; 7 bases match TRBD2. Looked up from germline, CDR1 is SGHRS and CDR2 is YFSETQ. The trim removed 3 bases at V and 5 bases at J, leaving 8 bases unmatched. CDR3 length: 15 amino acids.

The chain couples TRBV7-2 to TRBJ2-7, with D hard to call. Germline loops: CDR1 SGHTA, CDR2 FQGNSA. V was clipped by 5 bases and J by 2 bases, with 13 bases between them. This CDR3 comprises 14 residues. The CDR3 reads CASSPLSMTYEQYF. The CDR3 region has the DNA TGTGCCAGCAGCCCACTGAGCATGACCTACGAGCAGTACTTC.

This chain links TRBV7-3 with TRBJ2-1; 10 nucleotides align to TRBD2. Germline values: CDR1 SGHTA, CDR2 FQGTGA. The CDR3 is 19 residues long. The ends lost 0 bases at V and 0 bases at J; junction bases unmatched: 8. CDR3 sequence: CASSLTVKREGISYNEQFF. For the CDR3, the DNA is TGTGCCAGCAGCTTAACGGTGAAGCGGGAGGGCATCTCCTACAATGAGCAGTTCTTC.

The rearrangement links TRBV7-9 to TRBJ1-4; tentative D call: TRBD1 (5 bases). Per germline, CDR1 SEHNR and CDR2 FQNEAQ (reference sequence). CDR3 length: 12 amino acids. The germline V and J ends were trimmed by 6 bases and 10 bases, with 12 bases remaining between them. In DNA, the CDR3 is TGTGCCAGCAGGTATCAGGGAGGAAAACTGTTTTTT. Its protein product is CASRYQGGKLFF.

The rearrangement uses TRBV27 and TRBJ1-2, with 8 bases aligning to TRBD1. The V gene's germline CDR1 is MNHEY and CDR2 SMNVEV (reference sequence). The CDR3 is 16 residues long. Trimming removed 6 bases from V and 4 bases from J; junction bases left unmatched: 13. The CDR3 region is CASRGQDLFFGYGYTF. The CDR3 nucleotides read TGTGCCAGCAGGGGACAGGACCTGTTCTTCGGCTATGGCTACACCTTC.

The chain carries TRBV5-1 and TRBJ2-1; 7 nucleotides line up with TRBD1. The J segment lost 0 bases and the V segment lost 5 bases, leaving 2 bases of the junction unmatched. The CDR3 has 14 amino acids. Germline V gene lookup returns CDR1 SGHRS and CDR2 YFSETQ. CDR3 nucleotide sequence: TGCGCCAGCAGGGGGGACAGCTCCTACAATGAGCAGTTCTTC. Its protein is CASRGDSSYNEQFF.

Concerning this clone itself: Other DNA sequences in the same sample also yield this CDR3. V is TRBV15 and J is TRBJ1-4; D perhaps matches TRBD1 (6 bases). The V end was cut by 0 bases, the J end by 8 bases, with 13 bases between. The CDR3 spans 15 residues. Germline V gives CDR1 LNHNV, CDR2 YYDKDF (reference sequence). CDR3 amino acids: CATSREAGVGEKLFF. CDR3 DNA: TGTGCCACCAGCAGAGAGGCAGGGGTTGGGGAAAAACTGTTTTTT.

The chain links TRBV19 to TRBJ1-2; tentatively, D is TRBD1 (5 bases). Trimming left V 7 bases short and J 4 bases short, with 13 bases between. The CDR3 extends over 13 amino acids. The V gene's germline CDR1 is LNHDA and CDR2 SQIVND (reference sequence). The CDR3: CASKRKGIYGYTF. The DNA for the CDR3 is TGTGCCAGTAAAAGGAAGGGGATCTATGGCTACACCTTC.

The chain combines TRBV7-9 with TRBJ2-5, with 7 bases that match TRBD1. CDR3 length: 16 amino acids. V was clipped by 5 bases and J by 0 bases; unmatched bases: 9. In germline, CDR1 is SEHNR, CDR2 FQNEAQ (reference sequence). The CDR3 coding sequence is TGTGCCAGCAGCCTAGGGGGACAGCTGTACCAAGAGACCCAGTACTTC. Its translation: CASSLGGQLYQETQYF.

This chain links TRBV15 with TRBJ1-1; D is undetermined. V lost 0 bases to trimming and J lost 1 base, with 9 bases between them. Germline CDR1 reads LNHNV; CDR2 reads YYDKDF (reference sequence). The CDR3 totals 15 residues. In nucleotides, the CDR3 is TGTGCCACCAGCAGAGAATCGGGGAGGAACACTGAAGCTTTCTTT. Translating gives CATSRESGRNTEAFF. Variable domain in full (rest from reference TRBV15 and TRBJ1-1): DAMVIQNPRYQVTQFGKPVTLSCSQTLNHNVMYWYQQKSSQAPKLLFHYYDKDFNNEADTPDNFQSRRPNTSFCFLDIRSPGLGDTAMYLCATSRESGRNTEAFFGQGTRLTVV.

V usage is TRBV27 and J usage is TRBJ2-7; 8 positions agree with TRBD1. This CDR3 has 14 amino acids. J lost 3 bases, V lost 5 bases, and 6 bases had no gene match. CDR1 and CDR2 (germline): MNHEY, SMNVEV (reference sequence). The CDR3 here is CASSAGQARYEQYF. The CDR3 nucleotides are TGTGCCAGCAGTGCGGGACAGGCCCGCTACGAGCAGTACTTC.

J is TRBJ1-4 and V is TRBV7-2, with 7 bases fitting TRBD1. The germline gives CDR1 SGHTA, CDR2 FQGNSA. Trimming at V came to 5 bases and at J to 12 bases, leaving 18 bases not matched to a gene. This CDR3 region has 16 residues. CDR3 DNA sequence: TGTGCCAGCAGCCAGAGATACAGGGGTTTCAGGGATGAACTGTTTTTT. It encodes CASSQRYRGFRDELFF.

The chain carries TRBV2 and TRBJ2-1; 11 bases match TRBD2. This CDR3 is 17 amino acids long. V lost 6 bases and J lost 4; bases outside the gene matches: 11. CDR1 is SNHLY and CDR2 is FYNNEI in the germline V gene. In DNA, the CDR3 is TGTGCCAGCAGGATAGCGGGAGGGCCGTTAAGTTACAATGAGCAGTTCTTC. This encodes CASRIAGGPLSYNEQFF.

V and J are TRBV9 and TRBJ2-5, with 11 nucleotides matching TRBD1. Germline V gene sequence: CDR1 SGDLS, CDR2 YYNGEE. V was clipped by 4 bases and J by 5 bases; unmatched bases: 10. CDR3 size: 16 residues. The CDR3 here is CASSRGQGVSRETQYF. CDR3 bases: TGTGCCAGCAGCCGGGGACAGGGGGTATCAAGGGAGACCCAGTACTTC. The full variable domain, rest sourced from reference TRBV9 and TRBJ2-5, is DSGVTQTPKHLITATGQRVTLRCSPRSGDLSVYWYQQSLDQGLQFLIQYYNGEERAKGNILERFSAQQFPDLHSELNLSSLELGDSALYFCASSRGQGVSRETQYFGPGTRLLVL.

This clone was found a few times. The CDR3 is CASSQQGLEGYTF. In nucleotides, the CDR3 is TGCGCCAGCAGCCAACAGGGATTGGAAGGCTACACCTTC. The V gene is TRBV4-1, the J gene TRBJ1-2, with D possibly TRBD1 on 5 matching bases. CDR1 and CDR2 (germline): MGHRA, YSYEKL. The CDR3 spans 13 residues. Trimming took off 2 bases at V and 8 bases at J, with 12 bases between the two ends.

In its sample, this clone was seen a few times. The chain links TRBV6-5 to TRBJ1-4, with D unclear. Germline V gives CDR1 MNHEY, CDR2 SVGAGI. V lost 0 bases and J lost 8, with 13 bases in between. The CDR3 loop spans 15 amino acids. The CDR3 spells CASSYSTLGVEKLFF. The CDR3 bases are TGTGCCAGCAGTTACTCGACCTTGGGAGTGGAAAAACTGTTTTTT.

The chain couples TRBV5-1 to TRBJ2-7, with a weak D call TRBD1 (6 bases). CDR3 length: 14 amino acids. The V gene lost 5 bases and the J gene lost 3 bases, with 15 bases spanning the gap. The V gene's germline CDR1 is SGHRS and CDR2 YFSETQ. CDR3 sequence (DNA): TGCGCCAGCAGAAGCCGTGGGGGCATCTACGAGCAGTACTTC. Its translation: CASRSRGGIYEQYF.

V and J are TRBV7-9 and TRBJ1-2; D gene ambiguous. The CDR3 extends over 10 amino acids. Per germline, CDR1 SEHNR and CDR2 FQNEAQ (reference sequence). V dropped 6 bases and J dropped 10 bases, with 9 bases sitting between them. This CDR3 is CASSYYNYTF. CDR3 bases: TGTGCCAGCAGTTACTATAACTACACCTTC.

This clone was counted once. A junction boundary mismatches the germline segment, possibly from a read error. Other DNA sequences in the sample encode the same CDR3. This chain joins TRBV5-1 and TRBJ1-1; TRBD1 agrees at 7 bases. This CDR3 contains 15 residues. The germline CDR1 and CDR2 sequences are SGHRS and YFSETQ. Here the CDR3 reads CASSSGQDVNTEAFF. The CDR3 DNA reads TGCGCCAGCAGCAGCGGACAGGACGTGAATACTGAAGCTTTCTTT.

This clone was recorded only once. J is TRBJ1-2 and V is TRBV15, with D possibly being TRBD1 (6 bases). Trimming cost V 1 base and J 4 bases, with 16 bases left between them. Germline V lookup: CDR1 LNHNV, CDR2 YYDKDF (reference sequence). This CDR3 is built from 16 residues. The DNA for the CDR3 is TGTGCCACCAGCAGAGGGACAGTTACACCGGGCTATGGCTACACCTTC. It encodes CATSRGTVTPGYGYTF.

CDR3 DNA: TGCGCCAGCAGCCGGGCTAGCGGCAATGAGCAGTTCTTC. This gives the protein CASSRASGNEQFF. The V gene is TRBV5-1, the J gene TRBJ2-1, with TRBD2 matching over 7 bases. The CDR3 spans 13 residues. Trimming cost V 4 bases and J 6 bases; bases outside gene matches: 4. The germline V gene has CDR1 SGHRS and CDR2 YFSETQ.

The rearrangement links TRBV7-9 to TRBJ2-1; TRBD2 matches at 11 bases. The germline V gene encodes CDR1 SEHNR and CDR2 FQNEAQ (reference sequence). Trimming cost V 9 bases and J 1 base; bases outside gene matches: 8. The CDR3 is made up of 16 amino acids. The CDR3 sequence is CASKEGTSGSYNEQFF. The CDR3 DNA is TGTGCCAGTAAAGAGGGGACTAGCGGTTCCTACAATGAGCAGTTCTTC.

The chain couples TRBV7-2 to TRBJ1-5; D not certain. Trimming took 0 bases from V and 0 from J, leaving 6 bases between them. Germline values: CDR1 SGHTA, CDR2 FQGNSA. The CDR3 has 15 residues. The chain's CDR3 is CASSLAASSNQPQHF. CDR3 coding DNA: TGTGCCAGCAGCTTAGCCGCCAGTAGCAATCAGCCCCAGCATTTT.

J is TRBJ2-7 and V is TRBV7-9, with 10 bases identical to TRBD1. Germline CDR1 is SEHNR and CDR2 is FQNEAQ (reference sequence). This CDR3 is 19 amino acids long. Trimming cost V 7 bases and J 4 bases; bases outside gene matches: 22. The CDR3 is CASINALRTGGTLGYEQYF. In nucleotides, the CDR3 is TGTGCCAGCATAAACGCACTACGGACAGGGGGAACCCTAGGGTACGAGCAGTACTTC.

The chain carries TRBV18 and TRBJ2-1; 13 bases line up with TRBD2. This CDR3 is built from 18 residues. V shed 6 bases, J shed 8 bases, and the junction held 16 bases outside the gene matches. Germline-derived CDR1 and CDR2 are KGHSH and LQKENI. Written as DNA, the CDR3 is TGTGCCAGCTCGCAATACCAACTAGCGGGGGGGCCCTCGGATGAGCAGTTCTTC. Its protein is CASSQYQLAGGPSDEQFF.

The chain combines TRBV29-1 with TRBJ2-1, with 12 nucleotides matching TRBD2. There are 14 residues in the CDR3. The trim removed 6 bases at V and 6 bases at J, leaving 6 bases unmatched. Germline V CDR1 and CDR2: SQVTM, ANQGSEA. The CDR3 protein is CSVATSGSRNEQFF. The CDR3 nucleotides are TGCAGCGTCGCGACTAGCGGGAGTCGCAATGAGCAGTTCTTC.